Ten or more counts support the clone carrying this T cell receptor beta chain. Amplified material comprised TCR beta CDR3 regions derived from RNA transcripts. HTBI-primed first-round RT-PCR preceded second-round multiplex PCR. One entry per CDR3 protein, called by TCRdb with MiXCR from the multiplex PCR reads. Of fewer than 650,000 distinct CDR3 sequences listed, 22% are singletons. The data stem from a study of Graves' ophthalmopathy and Graves' hyperthyroidism. Patients in the hyperthyroidism group, adults aged 18 to 65, were newly diagnosed, under 2 months' duration. The authors diagnosed from clinical symptoms, serum thyroxine, TRAb, thyroid ultrasound and orbital computed tomography. The ends were cut back, 3 bases at V and 1 base at J, with 9 bases in the middle. The CDR3 loop spans 14 amino acids. CDR1 KGHDR and CDR2 SFDVKD come from the germline V gene.

The chain couples TRBV24-1 to TRBJ2-7; maybe TRBD1 (6 bases). Input material: peripheral blood. The TCR was taken from a woman under 30 with stable Graves' hyperthyroidism. Some clones in this sample may be carry-over from other donors' samples. CDR3 sequence (DNA): TGTGCCACCAGTGATCGGACAGATTCCTACGAGCAGTACTTC. Translated: CATSDRTDSYEQYF.